These T cell receptor beta chains were read from a single sample in a study of blood T cell repertoires in COVID-19. Repertoires were generated with immunoSEQ multiplex PCR, while TCRdb's copy carries only in-frame clones and drops some. The sample comprises 360,000 or so clones, 88% of which are singletons, and 1% rests with the top ten. The material sequenced was PBMCs or T cells enriched from blood (not recorded which). The receptors stem from a woman in her thirties who had been exposed to COVID-19. The CDR3 runs from the conserved cysteine through the conserved F or W. Each record gives: CDR3 protein, CDR3 DNA, V gene, clone size, D gene, J gene. The D gene is left open where the match is weak. Not all rows give a size; the values are once, few, many and, for expanded clones, a class.

CDR3aa: CATSATSGRADPYEQYF
CDR3nt: TGTGCCACCAGTGCGACTAGCGGGAGGGCCGATCCCTACGAGCAGTACTTC
v_gene: TRBV24-1
abundance: once
d_gene: TRBD2
j_gene: TRBJ2-7

CDR3aa: CASSFSSGNTIYF
CDR3nt: TGTGCCAGCAGTTTCAGCTCTGGAAACACCATATATTTT
v_gene: TRBV28
abundance: once
d_gene: NA
j_gene: TRBJ1-3

CDR3aa: CASSPPAQGNTEAFF
CDR3nt: TGTGCCAGCTCACCACCGGCCCAGGGGAACACTGAAGCTTTCTTT
v_gene: TRBV18
abundance: NA
d_gene: NA
j_gene: TRBJ1-1

CDR3aa: CASRRGVTSGIFHEQFF
CDR3nt: TGCGCCAGCAGGAGGGGCGTAACTAGCGGGATTTTCCATGAGCAGTTCTTC
v_gene: TRBV10-2
abundance: NA
d_gene: TRBD2
j_gene: TRBJ2-1

CDR3aa: CASRSQGADTQYF
CDR3nt: TGTGCCAGCAGGAGCCAGGGGGCTGATACGCAGTATTTT
v_gene: TRBV5-4
abundance: NA
d_gene: TRBD1
j_gene: TRBJ2-3

CDR3aa: CATSDQSGSHPKEQYF
CDR3nt: TGTGCCACCAGTGATCAGAGCGGGAGCCACCCTAAAGAGCAGTACTTC
v_gene: TRBV24-1
abundance: NA
d_gene: TRBD2
j_gene: TRBJ2-7

CDR3aa: CAIQTSGRQETQYF
CDR3nt: TGTGCCATCCAGACTAGCGGGAGGCAAGAGACCCAGTACTTC
v_gene: TRBV28
abundance: NA
d_gene: TRBD2
j_gene: TRBJ2-5

CDR3aa: CASSPPLAGGPWDTQYF
CDR3nt: TGTGCCAGCAGCCCCCCCCTAGCGGGAGGGCCCTGGGATACGCAGTATTTT
v_gene: TRBV6-2/TRBV6-3
abundance: NA
d_gene: TRBD2
j_gene: TRBJ2-3

CDR3aa: CASSLGEVLGSYEQYF
CDR3nt: TGTGCCAGCAGCTTGGGGGAGGTGTTGGGCTCCTACGAGCAGTACTTC
v_gene: TRBV5-4
abundance: NA
d_gene: NA
j_gene: TRBJ2-7

CDR3aa: CASSLLPRGQFF
CDR3nt: TGTGCCAGCAGCTTACTCCCCCGGGGGCAGTTCTTC
v_gene: TRBV7-9
abundance: NA
d_gene: NA
j_gene: TRBJ2-1

CDR3aa: CASSLGPQGTEAFF
CDR3nt: TGTGCCAGCAGCTTAGGGCCCCAGGGAACTGAAGCTTTCTTT
v_gene: TRBV7-8
abundance: NA
d_gene: NA
j_gene: TRBJ1-1

CDR3aa: CASGLDGNSPLHF
CDR3nt: TGTGCTTCCGGACTGGACGGGAATTCACCCCTCCACTTT
v_gene: TRBV25-1
abundance: NA
d_gene: NA
j_gene: TRBJ1-6

CDR3aa: CASSSGSYGYTF
CDR3nt: TGTGCCAGCTCATCGGGATCCTATGGCTACACCTTC
v_gene: TRBV18
abundance: NA
d_gene: NA
j_gene: TRBJ1-2

CDR3aa: CASSLDSAGTSGRDTQYF
CDR3nt: TGTGCCAGCAGCCTCGACAGTGCCGGGACTAGCGGGAGAGATACGCAGTATTTT
v_gene: TRBV28
abundance: NA
d_gene: TRBD2
j_gene: TRBJ2-3

CDR3aa: CSVAGTPRSATNEKLFF
CDR3nt: TGCAGCGTTGCGGGGACACCCCGTTCCGCAACTAATGAAAAACTGTTTTTT
v_gene: TRBV29-1
abundance: NA
d_gene: NA
j_gene: TRBJ1-4

CDR3aa: CASSLVLAGGGLLSAEQFF
CDR3nt: TGTGCCAGCAGCTTAGTTCTAGCGGGAGGAGGGCTTCTTTCGGCTGAGCAGTTCTTC
v_gene: TRBV7-8
abundance: NA
d_gene: TRBD2
j_gene: TRBJ2-1

CDR3aa: CASSAGQGEAFF
CDR3nt: TGTGCCAGCAGTGCCGGACAGGGCGAAGCTTTCTTT
v_gene: TRBV6-4
abundance: NA
d_gene: TRBD1
j_gene: TRBJ1-1

CDR3aa: CASSFRSRPNYGYTF
CDR3nt: TGTGCCAGCAGCTTTCGGTCTAGGCCTAACTATGGCTACACCTTC
v_gene: TRBV28
abundance: NA
d_gene: NA
j_gene: TRBJ1-2

CDR3aa: CASTLWGRGAEQYF
CDR3nt: TGTGCCAGCACCCTATGGGGCAGGGGGGCCGAGCAGTACTTC
v_gene: TRBV28
abundance: NA
d_gene: NA
j_gene: TRBJ2-7

CDR3aa: CASSRPGQGTYEQYF
CDR3nt: TGTGCCAGCAGCAGGCCGGGACAGGGAACCTACGAGCAGTACTTC
v_gene: TRBV13
abundance: NA
d_gene: TRBD1
j_gene: TRBJ2-7

CDR3aa: CGHGQGNYGYTF
CDR3nt: TGTGGCCACGGACAGGGGAACTATGGCTACACCTTC
v_gene: TRBV6-5
abundance: NA
d_gene: TRBD1
j_gene: TRBJ1-2

CDR3aa: CASSPGGNKNIQYF
CDR3nt: TGTGCCAGCTCACCAGGAGGGAACAAAAACATTCAGTACTTC
v_gene: TRBV18
abundance: NA
d_gene: NA
j_gene: TRBJ2-4

CDR3aa: CASRALGTGYGYTF
CDR3nt: TGTGCCAGCAGGGCCCTCGGGACAGGGTATGGCTACACCTTC
v_gene: TRBV6-5
abundance: NA
d_gene: TRBD1
j_gene: TRBJ1-2

CDR3aa: CASSLIAGETSEQFF
CDR3nt: TGTGCCAGCAGCCTCATAGCGGGAGAAACCAGCGAGCAGTTCTTC
v_gene: TRBV7-8
abundance: NA
d_gene: TRBD2
j_gene: TRBJ2-1

CDR3aa: CASNWGQGDVDTQYF
CDR3nt: TGCGCCAGCAATTGGGGACAGGGGGATGTAGATACGCAGTATTTT
v_gene: TRBV5-1
abundance: NA
d_gene: TRBD1
j_gene: TRBJ2-3

CDR3aa: CASSESGTPFYGYTF
CDR3nt: TGTGCCAGCAGTGAATCCGGGACACCCTTCTATGGCTACACCTTC
v_gene: TRBV6-1
abundance: NA
d_gene: NA
j_gene: TRBJ1-2

CDR3aa: CASRPTGTNYGYTF
CDR3nt: TGTGCCAGCAGGCCGACAGGGACCAACTATGGCTACACCTTC
v_gene: TRBV28
abundance: NA
d_gene: TRBD1
j_gene: TRBJ1-2

CDR3aa: CASSLTGLAGVSTRGELFF
CDR3nt: TGTGCCAGCAGCTTAACGGGACTAGCGGGAGTTAGTACGCGCGGGGAGCTGTTTTTT
v_gene: TRBV7-3
abundance: NA
d_gene: TRBD2
j_gene: TRBJ2-2

CDR3aa: CASSPGTGKYDTEAFF
CDR3nt: TGTGCCAGCAGTCCCGGGACAGGGAAGTATGACACTGAAGCTTTCTTT
v_gene: TRBV28
abundance: NA
d_gene: TRBD1
j_gene: TRBJ1-1

CDR3aa: CASSSGQENSPLHF
CDR3nt: TGTGCCAGCAGTTCGGGACAGGAGAATTCACCCCTCCACTTT
v_gene: TRBV6-2/TRBV6-3
abundance: many
d_gene: TRBD1
j_gene: TRBJ1-6

CDR3aa: CASSLFFGLYEQYF
CDR3nt: TGTGCCAGCAGCTTATTTTTTGGACTCTACGAGCAGTACTTC
v_gene: TRBV11-2
abundance: NA
d_gene: NA
j_gene: TRBJ2-7

CDR3aa: CASGRQSGANVLTF
CDR3nt: TGCGCCAGCGGAAGACAGTCTGGGGCCAACGTCCTGACTTTC
v_gene: TRBV5-1
abundance: NA
d_gene: NA
j_gene: TRBJ2-6

CDR3aa: CASSMSGTENNEQFF
CDR3nt: TGTGCCAGTAGTATGTCCGGGACAGAGAACAATGAGCAGTTCTTC
v_gene: TRBV19
abundance: NA
d_gene: TRBD1
j_gene: TRBJ2-1

CDR3aa: CASNRGLGSPLHF
CDR3nt: TGTGCCAGTAACCGGGGATTAGGTTCACCCCTCCACTTT
v_gene: TRBV19
abundance: NA
d_gene: NA
j_gene: TRBJ1-6

CDR3aa: CASRTGYNEKLFF
CDR3nt: TGTGCCAGCAGGACAGGGTATAATGAAAAACTGTTTTTT
v_gene: TRBV2
abundance: NA
d_gene: TRBD1
j_gene: TRBJ1-4

CDR3aa: CASTRAGKDTDTQYF
CDR3nt: TGTGCCAGCACCAGGGCTGGTAAGGACACAGATACGCAGTATTTT
v_gene: TRBV28
abundance: NA
d_gene: NA
j_gene: TRBJ2-3

CDR3aa: CSVAGGKDEKLFF
CDR3nt: TGCAGCGTTGCGGGGGGAAAGGATGAAAAACTGTTTTTT
v_gene: TRBV29-1
abundance: NA
d_gene: NA
j_gene: TRBJ1-4

CDR3aa: CASSTGTSGRAGRDTQYF
CDR3nt: TGTGCCAGCAGCACCGGGACTAGCGGGAGGGCAGGTAGAGATACGCAGTATTTT
v_gene: TRBV7-3
abundance: NA
d_gene: TRBD2
j_gene: TRBJ2-3

CDR3aa: CASSSRLRDSRSYNEQFF
CDR3nt: TGTGCCAGCAGCTCGCGACTTAGGGACTCGCGCTCCTACAATGAGCAGTTCTTC
v_gene: TRBV11-2
abundance: NA
d_gene: NA
j_gene: TRBJ2-1

CDR3aa: CASSQAGGPYEQYF
CDR3nt: TGTGCCAGCAGCCAAGCGGGAGGGCCCTACGAGCAGTACTTC
v_gene: TRBV14
abundance: NA
d_gene: TRBD2
j_gene: TRBJ2-7

CDR3aa: CSADLRGEQFF
CDR3nt: TGCAGTGCCGATTTGCGGGGTGAGCAGTTCTTC
v_gene: TRBV20-1
abundance: NA
d_gene: NA
j_gene: TRBJ2-1

CDR3aa: CASTYSPLGGNTIYF
CDR3nt: TGCGCCAGCACCTACAGTCCCCTGGGTGGAAACACCATATATTTT
v_gene: TRBV5-1
abundance: NA
d_gene: NA
j_gene: TRBJ1-3

CDR3aa: CSVEEGPQETQYF
CDR3nt: TGCAGCGTTGAAGAGGGCCCCCAAGAGACCCAGTACTTC
v_gene: TRBV29-1
abundance: NA
d_gene: NA
j_gene: TRBJ2-5

CDR3aa: CASSHKIQGNQPQHF
CDR3nt: TGTGCCAGCAGCCACAAGATCCAGGGAAATCAGCCCCAGCATTTT
v_gene: TRBV11-2
abundance: once
d_gene: NA
j_gene: TRBJ1-5

CDR3aa: CASSQDRGTRTDTQYF
CDR3nt: TGCGCCAGCAGCCAAGACAGGGGAACTCGCACAGATACGCAGTATTTT
v_gene: TRBV4-1
abundance: NA
d_gene: NA
j_gene: TRBJ2-3

CDR3aa: CASRTDTSTDTQYF
CDR3nt: TGTGCCAGCAGGACAGATACTAGCACAGATACGCAGTATTTT
v_gene: TRBV2
abundance: NA
d_gene: NA
j_gene: TRBJ2-3

CDR3aa: CASSIRTSGRVNEQFF
CDR3nt: TGTGCCAGTAGTATCCGGACTAGCGGGAGGGTAAATGAGCAGTTCTTC
v_gene: TRBV19
abundance: NA
d_gene: TRBD2
j_gene: TRBJ2-1

CDR3aa: CASSFIMAGGPNEQFF
CDR3nt: TGTGCCAGCAGCTTCATTATGGCGGGAGGCCCCAATGAGCAGTTCTTC
v_gene: TRBV11-3
abundance: NA
d_gene: TRBD2
j_gene: TRBJ2-1

CDR3aa: CASSRTDRNTEAFF
CDR3nt: TGTGCCAGCAGTCGAACGGACAGGAACACTGAAGCTTTCTTT
v_gene: TRBV3-1/TRBV3-2
abundance: NA
d_gene: NA
j_gene: TRBJ1-1

CDR3aa: CASSTRTGVGYTF
CDR3nt: TGTGCCAGCAGCACCCGGACAGGGGTTGGCTACACCTTC
v_gene: TRBV3-1/TRBV3-2
abundance: NA
d_gene: TRBD1
j_gene: TRBJ1-2

CDR3aa: CATSRFAGGTYEQYF
CDR3nt: TGTGCCACCAGCAGGTTCGCGGGTGGGACCTACGAGCAGTACTTC
v_gene: TRBV15
abundance: NA
d_gene: NA
j_gene: TRBJ2-7

CDR3aa: CASSAGLAEQETQYF
CDR3nt: TGTGCCAGCAGTGCGGGACTAGCGGAACAAGAGACCCAGTACTTC
v_gene: TRBV2
abundance: NA
d_gene: TRBD2
j_gene: TRBJ2-5